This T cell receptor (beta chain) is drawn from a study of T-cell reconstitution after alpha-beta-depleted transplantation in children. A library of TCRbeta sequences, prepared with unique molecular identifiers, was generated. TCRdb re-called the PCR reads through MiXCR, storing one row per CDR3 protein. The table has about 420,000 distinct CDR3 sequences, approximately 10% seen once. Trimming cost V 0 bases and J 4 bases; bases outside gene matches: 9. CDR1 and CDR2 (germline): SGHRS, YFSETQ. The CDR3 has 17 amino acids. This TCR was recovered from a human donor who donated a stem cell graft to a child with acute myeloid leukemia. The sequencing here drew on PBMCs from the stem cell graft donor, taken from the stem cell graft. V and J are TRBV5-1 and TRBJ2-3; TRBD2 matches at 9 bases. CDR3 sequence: CASSLVVAGEGADTQYF. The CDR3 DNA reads TGCGCCAGCAGCTTGGTCGTAGCGGGAGAAGGGGCAGATACGCAGTATTTT.